Below are 31 T cell receptor beta chains sequenced from a single sample in a study of cytomegalovirus exposure and HLA in healthy donors. Generated by immunoSEQ multiplex PCR, the TCRdb table keeps only in-frame clones and is missing some. Among 300,000 to 350,000 clones, 88% were seen once, and the ten largest hold approximately 0.96%. Source material: PBMCs. These receptors were taken from a man between 25 and 39 years old in good health and CMV-seronegative.

This rearrangement joins TRBV5-1 to TRBJ2-1; TRBD2 aligns across 10 bases. Germline trimming cut 2 bases from V and 9 bases from J; bases unmatched to any gene: 8. The CDR3 totals 15 residues. Germline V gene lookup returns CDR1 SGHRS and CDR2 YFSETQ. Written as DNA, the CDR3 is TGCGCCAGCAGCTTTTTCAGCGGGGGGGCCATTGAGCAGTTCTTC. Translated: CASSFFSGGAIEQFF.

The chain recombines TRBV7-6 with TRBJ1-4; 8 nucleotides align to TRBD1. The V gene's germline CDR1 is SGHVS and CDR2 FNYEAQ. The V and J ends lost 4 bases and 6 bases, in that order; junction bases with no gene match: 7. This CDR3 region has 15 residues. For the CDR3, the DNA is TGTGCCAGCAGCTCTAGAGACAGGGGCCATGAAAAACTGTTTTTT. Translating it yields CASSSRDRGHEKLFF.

The J gene is TRBJ2-5, the V gene TRBV29-1; D may be TRBD2 (6 bases). The CDR3 has 10 amino acids. The germline gives CDR1 SQVTM, CDR2 ANQGSEA. The CDR3 DNA follows: TGCAGTTGGGGGGAAGAGACCCAGTACTTC. This encodes CSWGEETQYF.

The V and J genes are TRBV20-1 and TRBJ2-5; D gene uncertain. Trimming removed 3 bases at V and 3 bases at J, with 2 bases between. The CDR3 covers 10 residues. CDR1 and CDR2 from the germline V gene are DFQATT and SNEGSKA (reference sequence). CDR3 loop: CSASEETQYF. CDR3 sequence (DNA): TGCAGTGCTAGCGAAGAGACCCAGTACTTC.

This clone was seen a handful of times. This chain uses TRBV18 with TRBJ1-1; D not resolved. CDR3 length: 15 residues. The V gene's germline CDR1 is KGHSH and CDR2 LQKENI. The ends were cut back, 0 bases at V and 1 base at J, with 9 bases in the middle. This CDR3 reads CASSPPPPKNTEAFF. The CDR3 DNA is TGTGCCAGCTCACCACCGCCACCTAAGAACACTGAAGCTTTCTTT.

The rearrangement joins TRBV5-5 to TRBJ2-7, with TRBD1 matching over 8 bases. V lost 3 bases to trimming and J lost 0 bases; unmatched junction nucleotides: 5. This CDR3 has 15 amino acids. Germline-derived CDR1 and CDR2 are SGHKS and YYEKEE (reference sequence). Here the CDR3 reads CASSSTGTGSYEQYF. CDR3 in DNA: TGTGCCAGCAGCTCTACCGGGACAGGCTCCTACGAGCAGTACTTC.

This clone has a single count. The chain uses TRBV11-1 and TRBJ2-5; a possible D gene is TRBD1 (7 bases). Trimming shortened V by 7 bases and J by 5 bases, and 23 bases separated the two germline ends. There are 16 residues in the CDR3. Germline V CDR1 and CDR2: SGHAT, FQDESV (reference sequence). Written as DNA, the CDR3 is TGTGCCAGCACCTCGAACCAGGGGGGTTCTTGGGAGACCCAGTACTTC. Protein sequence: CASTSNQGGSWETQYF. The entire variable domain, with the rest obtained from reference TRBV11-1 and TRBJ2-5, is as follows: EAEVAQSPRYKITEKSQAVAFWCDPISGHATLYWYRQILGQGPELLVQFQDESVVDDSQLPKDRFSAERLKGVDSTLKIQPAELGDSAMYLCASTSNQGGSWETQYFGPGTRLLVL.

The chain combines TRBV6-5 with TRBJ2-1, with D possibly TRBD2 on 7 matching bases. The CDR3 covers 14 residues. CDR1 is MNHEY, CDR2 SVGAGI, per germline. Trimming took off 9 bases at V and 5 bases at J, with 17 bases between the two ends. The CDR3 DNA follows: TGTGCCAGTCGGGGGGCGGCACGTCACAATGAGCAGTTCTTC. As protein: CASRGAARHNEQFF.

The chain links TRBV19 to TRBJ1-6, with a weak D call TRBD1 (6 bases). There are 17 residues in the CDR3. Germline V CDR1 and CDR2: LNHDA, SQIVND (reference sequence). V was pared by 5 bases and J by 0 bases, with 14 bases between. The CDR3 reads CASSSEQGSSYNSPLHF. For the CDR3, the DNA is TGTGCCAGTAGTTCCGAACAGGGTAGCTCCTATAATTCACCCCTCCACTTT.

The chain carries TRBV5-6 and TRBJ1-2; 7 positions match TRBD1. V lost 1 base, J lost 5 bases, and 8 bases stayed unmatched. The germline V gene has CDR1 SGHDT and CDR2 YYEEEE. The CDR3 covers 15 residues. The CDR3 region is CASSLLPGGSYGYTF. The CDR3 DNA sequence: TGTGCCAGCAGCTTGTTACCAGGGGGATCGTATGGCTACACCTTC.

The chain recombines TRBV4-1 with TRBJ1-6; 7 bases fit TRBD1. The CDR3 runs 16 residues. V trimming: 2 bases; J trimming: 7 bases; junction bases outside the gene matches: 8. Germline CDR1 MGHRA, CDR2 YSYEKL. In nucleotides, the CDR3 is TGCGCCAGCAGCCAACCCCGACAGGGCCAAAATTCACCCCTCCACTTT. As protein: CASSQPRQGQNSPLHF.

The chain carries TRBV11-2 and TRBJ2-3, with 10 bases lining up with TRBD2. Unmatched junction bases numbered 7, after V lost 1 base and J lost 3 bases. Germline V CDR1 and CDR2: SGHAT, FQNNGV. CDR3 length: 17 residues. Here the CDR3 reads CASSLGLAGEGTDTQYF. CDR3 bases: TGTGCCAGCAGCTTAGGGCTAGCGGGGGAGGGAACAGATACGCAGTATTTT. The full variable domain, rest sourced from reference TRBV11-2 and TRBJ2-3, is EAGVAQSPRYKIIEKRQSVAFWCNPISGHATLYWYQQILGQGPKLLIQFQNNGVVDDSQLPKDRFSAERLKGVDSTLKIQPAKLEDSAVYLCASSLGLAGEGTDTQYFGPGTRLTVL.

This chain connects TRBV11-2 to TRBJ1-2, with TRBD1 identical over 10 bases. J lost 8 bases, V lost 2 bases, and 8 bases had no gene match. Germline loops: CDR1 SGHAT, CDR2 FQNNGV. The length of the CDR3 is 15 residues. CDR3 in DNA: TGTGCCAGCAGCTTAACTTCCGGGACAGGGGACGGCTACACCTTC. Its translation: CASSLTSGTGDGYTF.

This clone was observed a few times. The rearrangement joins TRBV6-1 to TRBJ1-5; 9 nucleotides agree with TRBD1. Germline CDR1 reads MNHNS; CDR2 reads SASEGT. V shed 1 base and J 6 bases; nucleotides not matched to a gene: 4. The CDR3 is made up of 15 amino acids. CDR3 amino acids: CASSEGGQGSQPQHF. CDR3 DNA sequence: TGTGCCAGCAGTGAAGGGGGACAGGGTAGTCAGCCCCAGCATTTT.

The chain joins TRBV7-9 to TRBJ2-5; maybe TRBD1 (7 bases). The CDR3 runs 15 residues. The ends were cut back, 5 bases at V and 5 bases at J, with 18 bases in the middle. CDR1 and CDR2 from the germline V gene are SEHNR and FQNEAQ (reference sequence). Here the CDR3 reads CASSPVTGEAETQYF. CDR3 bases: TGTGCCAGCAGCCCGGTTACAGGGGAGGCGGAGACCCAGTACTTC.

This chain links TRBV27 with TRBJ2-4; D is possibly TRBD1 (7 bases). Germline-derived CDR1 and CDR2 are MNHEY and SMNVEV (reference sequence). The CDR3 totals 15 residues. Trimming took 5 bases from V and 7 from J, leaving 18 bases between them. CDR3 loop: CASSPPLGGGNIQYF. CDR3 in DNA: TGTGCCAGCAGTCCTCCCCTAGGAGGGGGCAACATTCAGTACTTC.

The rearrangement uses TRBV2 and TRBJ2-1; 11 bases align to TRBD1. In germline, CDR1 is SNHLY, CDR2 FYNNEI. The CDR3 length is 14 residues. V lost 6 bases to trimming and J lost 9 bases; unmatched junction nucleotides: 7. The CDR3 coding sequence is TGTGCCAGCAGCGAGGACAGGGGGCCGAGTGAGCAGTTCTTC. Translation: CASSEDRGPSEQFF.

The count of this clone is one. This chain uses TRBV11-2 with TRBJ1-5, with D unclear. Germline assignment: CDR1 SGHAT and CDR2 FQNNGV. Between the trimmed V and J ends, which lost 5 bases and 0 bases, there was a span of 8 bases. The length of the CDR3 is 14 residues. In nucleotides, the CDR3 is TGTGCCAGCAGCCCCTCCGTTAGCAATCAGCCCCAGCATTTT. Translated, it gives CASSPSVSNQPQHF.

The genes are TRBV5-1 and TRBJ2-1; perhaps TRBD2 as D (7 bases). V was trimmed by 2 bases and J by 7 bases, leaving 16 bases between them. Germline CDR1 is SGHRS and CDR2 is YFSETQ. The CDR3 loop spans 15 amino acids. CDR3 region: CASSLEGGLGNEQFF. In nucleotides, the CDR3 is TGCGCCAGCAGCTTAGAGGGGGGGCTAGGAAATGAGCAGTTCTTC.

This clone was seen once. This sequence joins TRBV30 and TRBJ2-7; weak D call: TRBD2 (6 bases). This CDR3 is 14 amino acids long. Germline CDR1 and CDR2: GTSNPN and SVGIG (reference sequence). V shed 4 bases and J shed 2 bases, with 15 bases lying between them. The CDR3 DNA is TGTGCCTGGACATGGACTACTCAAGCCTACGAGCAGTACTTC. Protein sequence: CAWTWTTQAYEQYF.

The rearrangement uses TRBV7-2 and TRBJ2-7, with D possibly matching TRBD1 (6 bases). Trimming left V 5 bases short and J 0 bases short, with 17 bases between. Germline V gene data show CDR1 as SGHTA and CDR2 as FQGNSA. This CDR3 is built from 16 residues. The CDR3 DNA is TGTGCCAGCAGCCCCCCCGGGCAGGGGAGCTCCTACGAGCAGTACTTC. It encodes CASSPPGQGSSYEQYF.

In this sample, this clone turned up once. The V and J genes are TRBV6-5 and TRBJ2-7; possible D gene TRBD2, 6 bases. The germline V and J ends were trimmed by 7 bases and 4 bases, with 17 bases remaining between them. The CDR3 extends over 14 amino acids. In germline, CDR1 is MNHEY, CDR2 SVGAGI. The CDR3 here is CASNHPGLKYEQYF. The CDR3 DNA reads as TGTGCCAGCAACCATCCGGGACTGAAGTACGAGCAGTACTTC.

Ten or more counts support this clone. The chain combines TRBV5-1 with TRBJ2-7; TRBD2 is a possible D gene (5 bases). The CDR3 sequence is 14 residues long. Trimming left V 5 bases short and J 7 bases short, with 19 bases between. The germline CDR1 and CDR2 sequences are SGHRS and YFSETQ. The CDR3 is CASRFAGLSEEQYF. The CDR3 DNA follows: TGCGCCAGCAGGTTCGCGGGCCTATCTGAGGAGCAGTACTTC. Complete variable domain (other parts from reference TRBV5-1 and TRBJ2-7): KAGVTQTPRYLIKTRGQQVTLSCSPISGHRSVSWYQQTPGQGLQFLFEYFSETQRNKGNFPGRFSGRQFSNSRSEMNVSTLELGDSALYLCASRFAGLSEEQYFGPGTRLTVT.

The V call is TRBV2, the J call TRBJ1-5; 9 positions match TRBD1. The CDR3 is 14 amino acids. In germline, CDR1 is SNHLY, CDR2 FYNNEI. The V segment lost 4 bases and the J segment 6 bases; nucleotides outside the gene matches: 4. As DNA, the CDR3 is TGTGCCAGCAGTGTACAGGGGGCATTTCAGCCCCAGCATTTT. Its protein is CASSVQGAFQPQHF.

This clone was seen once. This chain joins TRBV7-9 and TRBJ1-1; D is perhaps TRBD1 (6 bases). V was cut by 4 bases and J by 3 bases, with 15 bases left in between. Germline CDR1 SEHNR, CDR2 FQNEAQ (reference sequence). The CDR3 contains 15 residues. The CDR3 DNA reads as TGTGCCAGCAGCTCCGGGAACAGGGTGCACACTGAAGCTTTCTTT. Its protein is CASSSGNRVHTEAFF.

This chain joins TRBV6-1 and TRBJ1-1; unclear D gene. The CDR3 spans 12 residues. Germline CDR1 is MNHNS and CDR2 is SASEGT. V gave up 7 bases and J gave up 2 bases, with 8 bases separating them. This CDR3 reads CASTGRNTEAFF. CDR3 DNA: TGTGCCAGCACGGGAAGAAACACTGAAGCTTTCTTT.

The chain couples TRBV2 to TRBJ2-1; the D gene is possibly TRBD1 (6 bases). V was shortened by 3 bases and J by 0 bases, with 9 bases between the two germline ends. The CDR3 sequence is 15 residues long. CDR1 is SNHLY, CDR2 FYNNEI, per germline. The CDR3 protein is CASSDRTDSYNEQFF. In DNA form, the CDR3 reads TGTGCCAGCAGTGACCGGACAGACTCCTACAATGAGCAGTTCTTC.

The chain joins TRBV4-1 to TRBJ1-6; D is undetermined. Trimming removed 1 base at V and 8 bases at J, with 12 bases between. The germline V gene encodes CDR1 MGHRA and CDR2 YSYEKL. This CDR3 has 15 amino acids. In nucleotides, the CDR3 is TGCGCCAGCAGCCAAGGGTGGGCTTGGGATTCACCCCTCCACTTT. This gives the protein CASSQGWAWDSPLHF.

The chain has TRBV7-2 and TRBJ1-2; 10 bases fit TRBD1. V dropped 4 bases and J dropped 8; count of bases not matched to a gene: 10. Germline CDR1 reads SGHTA; CDR2 reads FQGNSA. The CDR3 loop spans 15 amino acids. CDR3 coding DNA: TGTGCCAGCAGCTCTGAGGGACAGGGGATAGGAGGCTACACCTTC. Translation: CASSSEGQGIGGYTF.

This clone was detected only once. V and J are TRBV10-3 and TRBJ2-7; TRBD1 agrees at 10 bases. CDR1 is ENHRY, CDR2 SYGVKD, per germline. The CDR3 is 15 amino acids. J was trimmed by 6 bases and V by 6 bases; bases with no gene match: 11. Written as DNA, the CDR3 is TGTGCCATCAGCTCGACCGGGACAGGGGATACCGAGCAGTACTTC. Amino acid sequence: CAISSTGTGDTEQYF.

V is TRBV29-1 and J is TRBJ2-2, with a tentative D call TRBD1 (5 bases). Trimming took off 8 bases at V and 1 base at J, with 8 bases between the two ends. CDR3 length: 12 amino acids. Looked up from germline, CDR1 is SQVTM and CDR2 is ANQGSEA. CDR3 coding DNA: TGCAGCTCTAGGGGGAACACCGGGGAGCTGTTTTTT. It specifies CSSRGNTGELFF.